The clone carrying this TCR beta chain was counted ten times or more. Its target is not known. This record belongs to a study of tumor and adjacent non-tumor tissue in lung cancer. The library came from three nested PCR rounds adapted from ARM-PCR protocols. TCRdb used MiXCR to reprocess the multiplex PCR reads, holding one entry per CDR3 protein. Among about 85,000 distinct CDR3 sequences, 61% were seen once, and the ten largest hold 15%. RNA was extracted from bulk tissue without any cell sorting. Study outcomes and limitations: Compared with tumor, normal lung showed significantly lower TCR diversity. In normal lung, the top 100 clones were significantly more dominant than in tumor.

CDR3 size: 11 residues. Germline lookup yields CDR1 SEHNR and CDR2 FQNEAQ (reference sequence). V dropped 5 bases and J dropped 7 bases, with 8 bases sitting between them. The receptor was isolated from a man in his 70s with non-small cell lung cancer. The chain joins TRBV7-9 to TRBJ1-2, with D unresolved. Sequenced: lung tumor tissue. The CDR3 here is CASSLRAGYTF. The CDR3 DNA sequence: TGTGCCAGCAGCCTGCGGGCTGGCTACACCTTC. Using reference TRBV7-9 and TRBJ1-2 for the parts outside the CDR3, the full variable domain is DTGVSQNPRHKITKRGQNVTFRCDPISEHNRLYWYRQTLGQGPEFLTYFQNEAQLEKSRLLSDRFSAERPKGSFSTLEIQRTEQGDSAMYLCASSLRAGYTFGSGTRLTVV.